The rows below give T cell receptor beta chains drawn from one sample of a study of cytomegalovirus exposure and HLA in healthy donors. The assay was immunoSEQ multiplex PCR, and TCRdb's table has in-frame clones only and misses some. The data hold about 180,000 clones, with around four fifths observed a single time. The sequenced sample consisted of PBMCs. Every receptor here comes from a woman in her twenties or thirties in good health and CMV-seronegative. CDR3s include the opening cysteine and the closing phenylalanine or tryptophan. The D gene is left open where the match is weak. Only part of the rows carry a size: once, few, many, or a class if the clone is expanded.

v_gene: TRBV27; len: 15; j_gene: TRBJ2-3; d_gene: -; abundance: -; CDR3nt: TGTGCCAGCAGTCTCTCCGGGACACTTACAGATACGCAGTATTTT; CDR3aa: CASSLSGTLTDTQYF
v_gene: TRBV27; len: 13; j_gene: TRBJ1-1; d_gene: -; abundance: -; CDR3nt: TGTGCCAGCAGAAGACAGGCTAACACTGAAGCTTTCTTT; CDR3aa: CASRRQANTEAFF
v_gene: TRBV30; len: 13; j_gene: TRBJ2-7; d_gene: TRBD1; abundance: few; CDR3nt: TGTGCCTGCTTAGGGGACAGTGCCTACGAGCAGTACTTC; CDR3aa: CACLGDSAYEQYF
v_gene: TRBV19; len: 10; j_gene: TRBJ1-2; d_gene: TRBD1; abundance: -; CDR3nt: TGTGCCAGTACCGGACAGGTTTTCACCTTC; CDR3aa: CASTGQVFTF
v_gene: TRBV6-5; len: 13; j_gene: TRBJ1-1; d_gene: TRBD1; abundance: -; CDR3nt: TGTGCCAGCCTGGACAGGGGGAACACTGAAGCTTTCTTT; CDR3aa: CASLDRGNTEAFF
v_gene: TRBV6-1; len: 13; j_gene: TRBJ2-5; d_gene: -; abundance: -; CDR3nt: TGTGCCAGCAGTGTCCTGAGGGGGGAGACCCAGTACTTC; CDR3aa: CASSVLRGETQYF
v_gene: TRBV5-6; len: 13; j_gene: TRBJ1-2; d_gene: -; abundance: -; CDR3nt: TGTGCCAGCAGCTTGGTCAGGGGTTATGGCTACACCTTC; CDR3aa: CASSLVRGYGYTF
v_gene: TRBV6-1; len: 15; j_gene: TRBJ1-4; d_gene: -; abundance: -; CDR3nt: TGTGCCAGCAGTGAAGCGCAGGGCTCCCTTGAAAAACTGTTTTTT; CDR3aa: CASSEAQGSLEKLFF
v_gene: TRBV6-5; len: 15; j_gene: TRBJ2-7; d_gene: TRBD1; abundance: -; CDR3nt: TGTGCCAGCAGTTACTTCGGGACAGGGAATTACGAGCAGTACTTC; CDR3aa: CASSYFGTGNYEQYF
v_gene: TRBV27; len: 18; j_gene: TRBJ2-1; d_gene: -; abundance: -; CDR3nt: TGTGCCAGCAGTTTCGACCCTCGTAGCGGACCCTCCTACAATGAGCAGTTCTTC; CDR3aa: CASSFDPRSGPSYNEQFF
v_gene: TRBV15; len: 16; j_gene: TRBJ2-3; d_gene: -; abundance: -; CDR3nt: TGTGCCACCAGCCGAGGGGGCGGGGGGCGGACAGATACGCAGTATTTT; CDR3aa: CATSRGGGGRTDTQYF
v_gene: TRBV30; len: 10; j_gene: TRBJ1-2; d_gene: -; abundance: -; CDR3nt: TGTGTCTCCTCGTCGGATGGCTACACCTTC; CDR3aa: CVSSSDGYTF
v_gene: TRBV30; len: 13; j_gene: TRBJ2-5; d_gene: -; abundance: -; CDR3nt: TGTGCCTGGGGCTTAATCGGAGCGGAGACCCAGTACTTC; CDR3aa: CAWGLIGAETQYF
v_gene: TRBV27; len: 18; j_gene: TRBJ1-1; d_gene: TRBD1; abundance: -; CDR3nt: TGTGCCAGCAGTCTCCGAGTCCCGGGACAGGGGGCGCACACTGAAGCTTTCTTT; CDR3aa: CASSLRVPGQGAHTEAFF
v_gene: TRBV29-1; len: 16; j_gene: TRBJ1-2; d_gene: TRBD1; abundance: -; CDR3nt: TGCAGCGTTGAAGACGGACAGGGGGCGGTAGGCTATGGCTACACCTTC; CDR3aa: CSVEDGQGAVGYGYTF
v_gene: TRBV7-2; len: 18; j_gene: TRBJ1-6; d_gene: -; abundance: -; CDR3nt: TGTGCCAGCAGCTTAGCGCCCTTCAGTTCAGGGATTGGCTCACCCCTCCACTTT; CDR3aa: CASSLAPFSSGIGSPLHF
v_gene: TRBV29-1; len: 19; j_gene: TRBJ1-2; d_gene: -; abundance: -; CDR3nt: TGCAGCGTTGGTGGGGCGAAGGGCCCAGGCTGGGGTAGGGACTATGGCTACACCTTC; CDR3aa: CSVGGAKGPGWGRDYGYTF
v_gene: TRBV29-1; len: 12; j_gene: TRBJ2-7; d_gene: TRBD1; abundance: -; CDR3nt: TGCAGCGTTACGGACAGGGAACACGAGCAGTACTTC; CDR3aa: CSVTDREHEQYF
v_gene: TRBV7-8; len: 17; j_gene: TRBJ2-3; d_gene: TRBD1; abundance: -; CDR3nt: TGTGCCAGCAGCAACGGACAGGGGGCTCAGGATACAGATACGCAGTATTTT; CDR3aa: CASSNGQGAQDTDTQYF
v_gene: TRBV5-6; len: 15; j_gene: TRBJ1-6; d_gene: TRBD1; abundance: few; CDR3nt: TGTGCCAGCAGCAGGGACAGAGGAACTAATTCACCCCTCCACTTT; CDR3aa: CASSRDRGTNSPLHF
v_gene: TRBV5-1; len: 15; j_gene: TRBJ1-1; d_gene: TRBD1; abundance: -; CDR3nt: TGCGCCAGCAGCCGAGCCTCAGGGGGAATGGATGAAGCTTTCTTT; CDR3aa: CASSRASGGMDEAFF
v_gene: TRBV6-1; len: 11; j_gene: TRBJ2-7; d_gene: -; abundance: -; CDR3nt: TGTGCCAGCACCAACCTATACGAGCAGTACTTC; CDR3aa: CASTNLYEQYF
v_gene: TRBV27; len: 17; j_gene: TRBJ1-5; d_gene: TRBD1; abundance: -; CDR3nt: TGTGCCAGCAGTTTATCTGGGACAGGGGGCCCCAATCAGCCCCAGCATTTT; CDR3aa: CASSLSGTGGPNQPQHF
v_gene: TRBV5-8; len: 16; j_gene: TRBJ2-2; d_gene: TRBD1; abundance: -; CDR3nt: TGTGCCAGCATCATTGGACAGGGTCAAAACACCGGGGAGCTGTTTTTT; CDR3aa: CASIIGQGQNTGELFF
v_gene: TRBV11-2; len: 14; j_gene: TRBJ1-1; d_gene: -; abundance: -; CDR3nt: TGTGCCAGCAGCTTAGATAGAAGAAACACTGAAGCTTTCTTT; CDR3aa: CASSLDRRNTEAFF
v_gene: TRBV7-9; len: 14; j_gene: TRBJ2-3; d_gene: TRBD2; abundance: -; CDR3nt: TGTGCCAGCAGCCTTAGCGGGGGTACAGATACGCAGTATTTT; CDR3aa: CASSLSGGTDTQYF
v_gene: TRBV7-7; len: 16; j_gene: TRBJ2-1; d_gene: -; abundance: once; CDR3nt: TGTGCCAGCAGCTTATTCCCGGGGGACTCCTACAATGAGCAGTTCTTC; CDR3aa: CASSLFPGDSYNEQFF
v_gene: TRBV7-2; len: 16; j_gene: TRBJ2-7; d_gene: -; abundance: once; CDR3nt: TGTGCCAGCAGCTTTCTTCCGGCAGGGATGGAGTACGAGCAGTACTTC; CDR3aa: CASSFLPAGMEYEQYF
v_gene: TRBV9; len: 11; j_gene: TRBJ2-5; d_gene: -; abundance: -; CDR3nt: TGTGCCAGCAGCGCACAAGAGACCCAGTACTTC; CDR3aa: CASSAQETQYF
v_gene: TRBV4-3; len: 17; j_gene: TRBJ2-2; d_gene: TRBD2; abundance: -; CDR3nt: TGCGCCAGCAGCCAAGATATGGTGGGGGGGTACACCGGGGAGCTGTTTTTT; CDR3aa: CASSQDMVGGYTGELFF
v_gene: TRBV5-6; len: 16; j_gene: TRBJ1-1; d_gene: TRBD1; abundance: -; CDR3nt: TGTGCCAGCAGCTTGCGAGCCGGGACAGGAGGGTCTGAAGCTTTCTTT; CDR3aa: CASSLRAGTGGSEAFF
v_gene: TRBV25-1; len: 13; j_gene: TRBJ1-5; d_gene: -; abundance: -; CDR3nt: TGTGCCAGCAGTGGGCTAAGGGGGCAGCCCCAGCATTTT; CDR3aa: CASSGLRGQPQHF
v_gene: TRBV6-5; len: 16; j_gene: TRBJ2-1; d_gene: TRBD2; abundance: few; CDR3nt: TGTGCCAGCAGTTCTATCGGACTAGCGGGGGCCAATGAGCAGTTCTTC; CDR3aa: CASSSIGLAGANEQFF
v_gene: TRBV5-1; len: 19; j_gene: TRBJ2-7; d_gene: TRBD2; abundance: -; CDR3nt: TGCGCCAGCAGCTTGAAACCCGGCCTAGCGGGGGGGAGCTCCTACGAGCAGTACTTC; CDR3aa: CASSLKPGLAGGSSYEQYF
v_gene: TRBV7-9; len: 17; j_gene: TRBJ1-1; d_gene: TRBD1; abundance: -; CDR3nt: TGTGCCAGCAGCTTAGAGGGTTTGGGACAGGGTACTGATGAAGCTTTCTTT; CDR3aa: CASSLEGLGQGTDEAFF
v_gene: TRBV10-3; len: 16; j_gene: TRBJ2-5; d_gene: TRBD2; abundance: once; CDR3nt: TGTGCCATCAGTGCGGGCAGCGGGGGGGACCAAGAGACCCAGTACTTC; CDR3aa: CAISAGSGGDQETQYF
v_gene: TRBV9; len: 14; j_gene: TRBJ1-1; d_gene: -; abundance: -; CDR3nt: TGTGCCAGCAGCGTAGAACCGACTAACACTGAAGCTTTCTTT; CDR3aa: CASSVEPTNTEAFF
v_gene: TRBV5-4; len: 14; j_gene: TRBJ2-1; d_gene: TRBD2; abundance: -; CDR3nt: TGTGCCAGCAGCTCAGCGGGGGGGCGGATTGAGCAGTTCTTC; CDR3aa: CASSSAGGRIEQFF
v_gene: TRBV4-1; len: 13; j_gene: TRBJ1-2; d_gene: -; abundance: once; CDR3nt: TGCGCCAGCAGCCCGTCGACAGATTATGGCTACACCTTC; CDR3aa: CASSPSTDYGYTF
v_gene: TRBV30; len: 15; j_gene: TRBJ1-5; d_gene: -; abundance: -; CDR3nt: TGTGCCTGGAGTACCGGGGGGCTGGGCAATCAGCCCCAGCATTTT; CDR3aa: CAWSTGGLGNQPQHF
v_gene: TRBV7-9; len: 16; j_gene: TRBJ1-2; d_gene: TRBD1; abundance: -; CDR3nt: TGTGCCAGCAGCTCGGGGTGGACAGGGGCGTACTATGGCTACACCTTC; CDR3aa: CASSSGWTGAYYGYTF
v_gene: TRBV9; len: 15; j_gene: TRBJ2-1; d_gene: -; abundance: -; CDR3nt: TGTGCCAGCAGCGTAGAAGGAGGGTCCTACAATGAGCAGTTCTTC; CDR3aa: CASSVEGGSYNEQFF
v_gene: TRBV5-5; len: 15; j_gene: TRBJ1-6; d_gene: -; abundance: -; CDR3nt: TGTGCCAGCAGCTCACTACAGGGACCCAATTCACCCCTCCACTTT; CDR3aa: CASSSLQGPNSPLHF
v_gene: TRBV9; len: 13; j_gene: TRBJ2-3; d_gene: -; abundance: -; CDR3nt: TGTGCCAGCAGCCCCCGCGGCACAGATACGCAGTATTTT; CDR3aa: CASSPRGTDTQYF
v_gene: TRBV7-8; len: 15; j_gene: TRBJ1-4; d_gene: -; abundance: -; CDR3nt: TGTGCCAGCAGCCAAGGGGCAGGGGCCAGTGAAAAACTGTTTTTT; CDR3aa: CASSQGAGASEKLFF
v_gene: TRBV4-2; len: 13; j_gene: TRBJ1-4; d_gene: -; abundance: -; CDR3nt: TGTGCCAGCAGCCACCCAGGGGAAGAAAAACTGTTTTTT; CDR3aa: CASSHPGEEKLFF
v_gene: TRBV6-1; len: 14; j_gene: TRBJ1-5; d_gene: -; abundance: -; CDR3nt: TGTGCCAGCAGCCTCGGGGGGTTCAATCAGCCCCAGCATTTT; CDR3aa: CASSLGGFNQPQHF
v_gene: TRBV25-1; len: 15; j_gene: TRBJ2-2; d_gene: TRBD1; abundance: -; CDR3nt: TGTGCCAGCAGCCGGGACAGGGGGATCACCGGGGAGCTGTTTTTT; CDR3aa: CASSRDRGITGELFF
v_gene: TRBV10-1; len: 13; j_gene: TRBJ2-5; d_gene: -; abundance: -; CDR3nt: TGCGCCAGCAGCCCCACTAGATCGGAGACCCAGTACTTC; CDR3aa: CASSPTRSETQYF
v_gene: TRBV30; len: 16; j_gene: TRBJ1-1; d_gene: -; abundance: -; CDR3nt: TGTGCCTGGAGTGTAGATCCCCGACAACCGAACACTGAAGCTTTCTTT; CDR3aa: CAWSVDPRQPNTEAFF